The 24 T cell receptor beta chains below were found in one sample sequenced in a study of blood T cell repertoires in COVID-19. Only in-frame clones appear in the TCRdb table, and some are missing; sequencing was by immunoSEQ multiplex PCR. The data show some 150,000 clones, 70% to 85% seen once. Material for sequencing was PBMCs or T cells enriched from blood (not recorded which). The receptors were gathered from a man aged 45-65 years who had recovered from COVID-19.

V gene TRBV25-1 combines with J gene TRBJ2-1; TRBD2 matches at 10 bases. The CDR3 runs to 14 residues. The J segment lost 4 bases and the V segment lost 4 bases, leaving 1 base of the junction unmatched. The germline gives CDR1 MGHDK, CDR2 SYGVNS. CDR3 sequence (DNA): TGTGCCAGCAGTGGACTAGCGGGTTACAATGAGCAGTTCTTC. Its translation: CASSGLAGYNEQFF. The variable domain in full, with the rest retrieved from reference TRBV25-1 and TRBJ2-1, is EADIYQTPRYLVIGTGKKITLECSQTMGHDKMYWYQQDPGMELHLIHYSYGVNSTEKGDLSSESTVSRIRTEHFPLTLESARPSHTSQYLCASSGLAGYNEQFFGPGTRLTVL.

The chain carries TRBV6-5 and TRBJ2-1, with D perhaps TRBD1 (7 bases). V lost 2 bases and J lost 10, with 18 bases in between. The germline V gene has CDR1 MNHEY and CDR2 SVGAGI. This CDR3 has 15 residues. The CDR3 DNA reads as TGTGCCAGCAGTTACAGCAGGGGGGAAGGACGCGAGCAGTTCTTC. Its protein product is CASSYSRGEGREQFF.

Only one count was recorded for this clone. The chain links TRBV6-5 to TRBJ1-4, with D maybe TRBD1 (5 bases). The CDR3 length is 15 residues. Per the germline V gene, CDR1 is MNHEY and CDR2 is SVGAGI. The ends were cut back, 6 bases at V and 0 bases at J, with 11 bases in the middle. CDR3 sequence reads: CASRLTGATNEKLFF. The DNA of the CDR3 is TGTGCCAGCAGGCTTACAGGAGCAACTAATGAAAAACTGTTTTTT.

The chain is built from TRBV24-1 and TRBJ1-5; D remains unclear. The germline V and J ends were trimmed by 3 bases and 2 bases, with 10 bases remaining between them. CDR3 length equals 15 residues. The germline V gene has CDR1 KGHDR and CDR2 SFDVKD. CDR3 protein: CATSDNGQGNQPQHF. The CDR3 nucleotides read TGTGCCACCAGTGATAATGGGCAGGGCAATCAGCCCCAGCATTTT.

In nucleotides, the CDR3 is TGTGCCAGTAGGGACAGGGGCCAGCCCCAGCATTTT. It encodes CASRDRGQPQHF. The V and J genes are TRBV19 and TRBJ1-5, with TRBD1 matching over 9 bases. Germline V gives CDR1 LNHDA, CDR2 SQIVND (reference sequence). CDR3 length equals 12 residues. The ends lost 6 bases at V and 7 bases at J; junction bases unmatched: 1.

The rearrangement joins TRBV28 to TRBJ1-5; 7 nucleotides agree with TRBD1. The CDR3 extends over 15 amino acids. Germline V gene data show CDR1 as MDHEN and CDR2 as SYDVKM. The V and J ends lost 3 bases and 2 bases, in that order; junction bases with no gene match: 4. CDR3 in amino acids: CASSFVRGGNQPQHF. Written as DNA, the CDR3 is TGTGCCAGCAGTTTTGTCAGGGGGGGCAATCAGCCCCAGCATTTT.

The V call is TRBV7-2, the J call TRBJ2-7; 9 nucleotides agree with TRBD2. J was trimmed by 3 bases and V by 5 bases; bases with no gene match: 8. Germline V CDR1 and CDR2: SGHTA, FQGNSA. The CDR3 runs to 15 residues. The CDR3 spells CASSPRLAVGYEQYF. CDR3 sequence (DNA): TGTGCCAGCAGCCCACGACTAGCGGTGGGCTACGAGCAGTACTTC.

This clone appeared a few times. The rearrangement uses TRBV5-4 and TRBJ1-4; D unclear. V was cut by 0 bases and J by 8 bases, with 11 bases left in between. The V gene's germline CDR1 is SGHNT and CDR2 YYREEE (reference sequence). The CDR3 covers 14 residues. The DNA of the CDR3 is TGTGCCAGCAGCTTGGCGCGGGTTGGGGAAAAACTGTTTTTT. It is translated as CASSLARVGEKLFF.

V is TRBV6-5 and J is TRBJ2-2, with TRBD1 matching 7 bases. Germline V CDR1 and CDR2: MNHEY, SVGAGI. CDR3 length: 16 residues. Trimming cost V 4 bases and J 0 bases; bases outside gene matches: 5. The CDR3 DNA follows: TGTGCCAGCAGTTTACGGACAGGTTCGAACACCGGGGAGCTGTTTTTT. This codes for CASSLRTGSNTGELFF.

Note on this clone: The same CDR3 is also encoded by other DNA sequences in this sample. J is TRBJ2-5 and V is TRBV4-1, with 7 bases identical to TRBD2. Germline loops: CDR1 MGHRA, CDR2 YSYEKL. V lost 2 bases, J lost 5 bases, and 2 bases stayed unmatched. This CDR3 is built from 13 residues. CDR3 in DNA: TGCGCCAGCAGCCAATGGCGGGGGGAGACCCAGTACTTC. Encoded protein: CASSQWRGETQYF.

The chain links TRBV7-3 to TRBJ2-1; TRBD2 matches at 12 bases. J was trimmed by 5 bases and V by 2 bases; bases with no gene match: 10. CDR3 length equals 18 residues. Germline values: CDR1 SGHTA, CDR2 FQGTGA. CDR3 DNA: TGTGCCAGCAGCTTACAGAACCTACTAGCGGGGGGAGACAATGAGCAGTTCTTC. The encoded protein is CASSLQNLLAGGDNEQFF. Filled out from reference TRBV7-3 and TRBJ2-1, the complete variable domain reads GAGVSQTPSNKVTEKGKYVELRCDPISGHTALYWYRQSLGQGPEFLIYFQGTGAADDSGLPNDRFFAVRPEGSVSTLKIQRTERGDSAVYLCASSLQNLLAGGDNEQFFGPGTRLTVL.

The V gene is TRBV27, the J gene TRBJ2-7; D not certain. The germline gives CDR1 MNHEY, CDR2 SMNVEV (reference sequence). This CDR3 contains 13 residues. The V end lost 3 bases, the J end lost 1 base, and 7 bases lay between the germline ends. CDR3 sequence: CASSFGRSYEQYF. The CDR3, as DNA: TGTGCCAGCAGTTTCGGCAGGTCCTACGAGCAGTACTTC.

CDR3 DNA sequence: TGTGCCAGCAGTCTCACCTCTACCGGGAACACTGAAGCTTTCTTT. Translating it yields CASSLTSTGNTEAFF. The chain links TRBV6-1 to TRBJ1-1; D not resolved. The germline V gene has CDR1 MNHNS and CDR2 SASEGT. The CDR3 runs 15 residues. V dropped 5 bases and J dropped 1 base, with 14 bases sitting between them.

This chain joins TRBV7-2 and TRBJ2-1; 8 bases map to TRBD2. This CDR3 has 14 residues. Per the germline V gene, CDR1 is SGHTA and CDR2 is FQGNSA. V gave up 5 bases and J gave up 9 bases; unmatched junction bases: 9. The CDR3 loop is CASSATRGAFEQFF. CDR3 nucleotide sequence: TGTGCCAGCAGCGCAACGCGGGGGGCCTTTGAGCAGTTCTTC.

Notes on this clone: At one of its ends the junction is not consistent with the germline gene, which may arise from a read error. The chain links TRBV18 to TRBJ1-1; TRBD1 matches 8 bases. The CDR3 has 15 amino acids. CDR1 and CDR2 (germline): KGHSH, LQKENI. The CDR3 DNA reads TGTGCCAGCTCGCCACAGGGGGGGATGAACACTGAAGCTTTCTTT. This translates into CASSPQGGMNTEAFF.

The genes are TRBV6-5 and TRBJ1-2; possibly TRBD1 for D (6 bases). Germline CDR1 is MNHEY and CDR2 is SVGAGI. The CDR3 contains 15 residues. Trimming removed 6 bases from V and 6 bases from J, with 20 bases in between. In DNA, the CDR3 is TGTGCCAGCAGGAATAAGGGACACCTACTTAATGGCTACACCTTC. This gives the protein CASRNKGHLLNGYTF.

The CDR3 spells CASSQTGGSTEAFF. The CDR3 region has the DNA TGTGCCAGCAGCCAGACAGGGGGAAGCACTGAAGCTTTCTTT. The V and J genes are TRBV14 and TRBJ1-1, with 9 bases lining up with TRBD1. The CDR3 loop spans 14 amino acids. J gave up 4 bases and V 3 bases, and 3 bases lay outside the gene matches. CDR1 SGHDN and CDR2 FVKESK come from the germline V gene.

In nucleotides, the CDR3 is TGCGCCAGCAGCCGAGGGGAGGGCGCGAACACCGGGGAGCTGTTTTTT. This gives the protein CASSRGEGANTGELFF. The J gene is TRBJ2-2, the V gene TRBV4-1, with 7 nucleotides matching TRBD2. Trimming took 4 bases from V and 0 from J; bases not matched to a gene: 5. This CDR3 is 16 amino acids long. The germline gives CDR1 MGHRA, CDR2 YSYEKL.

This clone was observed a few times. The V call is TRBV18, the J call TRBJ2-3; 7 bases map to TRBD1. Germline assignment: CDR1 KGHSH and CDR2 LQKENI. CDR3 size: 15 residues. Losses at the gene ends were 3 bases for V and 2 bases for J; bases not matched to a gene: 5. The CDR3: CASSPRGITTDTQYF. The CDR3 DNA is TGTGCCAGCTCACCCAGGGGGATTACCACAGATACGCAGTATTTT.

The CDR3 sequence: CASRDRDGSTEAFF. The CDR3 coding sequence is TGTGCCAGCAGGGACAGGGACGGGAGCACTGAAGCTTTCTTT. The rearrangement links TRBV27 to TRBJ1-1; TRBD1 agrees at 8 bases. Germline loops: CDR1 MNHEY, CDR2 SMNVEV (reference sequence). The V segment lost 6 bases and the J segment 4 bases; nucleotides outside the gene matches: 7. This CDR3 region has 14 residues.

V gene TRBV7-6 combines with J gene TRBJ1-1; D unclear. This CDR3 contains 15 residues. V was shortened by 1 base and J by 1 base, with 10 bases between the two germline ends. Germline assignment: CDR1 SGHVS and CDR2 FNYEAQ. The CDR3, as DNA: TGTGCCAGCAGCTTAGGCCTTAGAAGGAACACTGAAGCTTTCTTT. Protein product: CASSLGLRRNTEAFF.

The chain employs TRBV29-1 and TRBJ1-5; 7 bases fit TRBD1. Losses at the gene ends were 3 bases for V and 6 bases for J; bases not matched to a gene: 5. The CDR3 is 13 amino acids. From germline, CDR1 is SQVTM and CDR2 ANQGSEA. Here the CDR3 DNA reads TGCAGCGTTGATGACAGGGATGGTCAGCCCCAGCATTTT. Translation gives CSVDDRDGQPQHF.

The chain combines TRBV19 with TRBJ2-2; 13 nucleotides match TRBD2. CDR1 and CDR2 (germline): LNHDA, SQIVND (reference sequence). J gave up 7 bases and V 4 bases, and 6 bases lay outside the gene matches. The CDR3 has 16 amino acids. CDR3 DNA sequence: TGTGCCAGTAGTAAGGGACTAGCGGGGTCTATCGGGGAGCTGTTTTTT. It translates to CASSKGLAGSIGELFF.

V is TRBV28 and J is TRBJ1-5; 8 bases map to TRBD1. Per the germline V gene, CDR1 is MDHEN and CDR2 is SYDVKM. This CDR3 contains 15 residues. Trimming removed 4 bases from V and 4 bases from J; junction bases left unmatched: 6. CDR3 in DNA: TGTGCCAGCAGTTATCACAGGGGGGGGAATCAGCCCCAGCATTTT. Encoded protein: CASSYHRGGNQPQHF.